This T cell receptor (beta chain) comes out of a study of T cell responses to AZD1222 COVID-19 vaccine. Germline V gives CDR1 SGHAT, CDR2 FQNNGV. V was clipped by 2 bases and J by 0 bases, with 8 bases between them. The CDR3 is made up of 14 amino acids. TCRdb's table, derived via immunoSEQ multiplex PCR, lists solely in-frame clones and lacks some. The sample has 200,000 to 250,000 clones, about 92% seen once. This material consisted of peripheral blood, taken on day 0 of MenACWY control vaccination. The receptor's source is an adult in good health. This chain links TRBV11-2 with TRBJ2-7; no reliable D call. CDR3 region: CASSLWVRSYEQYF. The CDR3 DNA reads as TGTGCCAGCAGCTTATGGGTCCGCTCCTACGAGCAGTACTTC.